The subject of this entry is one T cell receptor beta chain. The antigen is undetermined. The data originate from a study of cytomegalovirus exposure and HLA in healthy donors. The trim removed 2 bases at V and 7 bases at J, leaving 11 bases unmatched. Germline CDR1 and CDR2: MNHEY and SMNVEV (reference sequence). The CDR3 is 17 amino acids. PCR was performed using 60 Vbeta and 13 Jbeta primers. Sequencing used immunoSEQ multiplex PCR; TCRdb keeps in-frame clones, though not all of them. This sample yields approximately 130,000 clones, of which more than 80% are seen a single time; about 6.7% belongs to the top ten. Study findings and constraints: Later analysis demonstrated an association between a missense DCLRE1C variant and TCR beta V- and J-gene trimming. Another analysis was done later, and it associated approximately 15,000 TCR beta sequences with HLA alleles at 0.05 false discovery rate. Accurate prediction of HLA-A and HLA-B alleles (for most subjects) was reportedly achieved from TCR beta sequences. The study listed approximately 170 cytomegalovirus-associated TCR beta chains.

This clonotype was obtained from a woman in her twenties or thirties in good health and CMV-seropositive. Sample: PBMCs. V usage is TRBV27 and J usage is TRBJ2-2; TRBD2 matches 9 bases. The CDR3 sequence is CASSLIAGAFSGGELFF. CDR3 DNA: TGTGCCAGCAGTTTAATAGCGGGGGCCTTTAGCGGCGGGGAGCTGTTTTTT.